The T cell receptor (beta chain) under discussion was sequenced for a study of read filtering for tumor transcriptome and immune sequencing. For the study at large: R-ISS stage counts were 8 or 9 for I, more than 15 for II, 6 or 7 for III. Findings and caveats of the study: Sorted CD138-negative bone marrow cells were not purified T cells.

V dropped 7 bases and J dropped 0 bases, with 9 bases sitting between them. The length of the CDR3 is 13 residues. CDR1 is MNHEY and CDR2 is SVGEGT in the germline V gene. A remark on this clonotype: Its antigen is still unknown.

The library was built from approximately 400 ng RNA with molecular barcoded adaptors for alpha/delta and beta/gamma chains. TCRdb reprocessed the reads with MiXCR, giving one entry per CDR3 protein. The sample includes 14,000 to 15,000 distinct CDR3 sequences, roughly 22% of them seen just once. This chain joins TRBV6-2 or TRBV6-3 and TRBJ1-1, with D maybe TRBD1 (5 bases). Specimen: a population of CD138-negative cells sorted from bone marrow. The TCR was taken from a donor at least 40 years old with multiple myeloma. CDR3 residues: CASNLDMNTEAFF. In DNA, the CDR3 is TGTGCCAGCAACCTGGACATGAACACTGAAGCTTTCTTT.